What follows is one T cell receptor (beta chain) and its context. TCRdb itself ran the 5' RACE reads through MiXCR, one entry per CDR3 protein. Of about 890,000 distinct CDR3 sequences in the sample, 12% were seen once. The CDR3 length is 15 residues. Germline V gene lookup returns CDR1 LGHDT and CDR2 YNNKEL (reference sequence). The germline V and J ends were trimmed by 2 bases and 5 bases, with 14 bases remaining between them. This sample was included in a study of identical twins. This same sample was also part of a study on yellow fever vaccine responses in identical twins.

The specimen sequenced was PBMCs. This chain connects TRBV3-1 to TRBJ2-3, with D unresolved. This clonotype was sampled from a woman under 30 in good health. The chain's CDR3 is CASSQQSGPGDTQYF. The CDR3 DNA is TGTGCCAGCAGCCAACAGTCTGGCCCGGGAGATACGCAGTATTTT.